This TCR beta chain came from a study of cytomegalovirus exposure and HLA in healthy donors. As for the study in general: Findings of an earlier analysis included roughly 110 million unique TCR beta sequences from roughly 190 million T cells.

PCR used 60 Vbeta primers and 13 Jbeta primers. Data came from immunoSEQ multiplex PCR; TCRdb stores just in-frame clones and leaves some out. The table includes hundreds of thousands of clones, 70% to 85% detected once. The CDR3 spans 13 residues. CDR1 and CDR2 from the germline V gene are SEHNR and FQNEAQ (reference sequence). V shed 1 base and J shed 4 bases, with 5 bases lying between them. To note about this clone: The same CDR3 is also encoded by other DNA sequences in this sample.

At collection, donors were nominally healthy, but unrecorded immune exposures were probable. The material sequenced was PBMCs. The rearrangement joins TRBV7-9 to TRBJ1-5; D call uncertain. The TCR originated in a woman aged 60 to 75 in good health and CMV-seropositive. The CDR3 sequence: CASSLGVNQPQHF. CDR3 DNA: TGTGCCAGCAGCTTAGGTGTAAATCAGCCCCAGCATTTT.